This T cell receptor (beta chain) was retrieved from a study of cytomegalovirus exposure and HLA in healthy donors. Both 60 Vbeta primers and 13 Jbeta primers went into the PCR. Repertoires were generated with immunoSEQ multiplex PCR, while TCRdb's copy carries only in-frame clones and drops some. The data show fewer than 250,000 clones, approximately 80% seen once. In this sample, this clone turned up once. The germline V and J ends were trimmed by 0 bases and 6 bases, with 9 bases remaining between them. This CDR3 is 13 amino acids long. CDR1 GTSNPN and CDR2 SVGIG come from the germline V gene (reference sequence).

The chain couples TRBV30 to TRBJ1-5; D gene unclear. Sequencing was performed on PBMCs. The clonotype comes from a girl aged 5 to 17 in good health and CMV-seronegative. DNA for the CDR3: TGTGCCTGGAGTGTACAACCGGGTCAGCCCCAGCATTTT. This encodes CAWSVQPGQPQHF.